The 12 T cell receptor beta chains below were found in one sample sequenced in a study of shared T cell receptors in the human thymus. Here immunoSEQ multiplex PCR was the method, and the copy in TCRdb shows in-frame clones only, minus some. The sample includes tens of thousands of clones, about 96% of them seen just once. Sequenced material: thymocytes. Receptors were obtained from a human donor.

This clone occurred once. The V call is TRBV5-1, the J call TRBJ2-5, with D perhaps matching TRBD1 or TRBD2 (5 bases each). CDR3 size: 14 residues. V was clipped by 5 bases and J by 3 bases, with 14 bases between them. The germline V gene encodes CDR1 SGHRS and CDR2 YFSETQ. The CDR3 nucleotides read TGCGCCAGCAGGCCGGGACCGAAAAAAGAGACCCAGTACTTC. Protein: CASRPGPKKETQYF.

The rearrangement uses TRBV5-6 and TRBJ1-6, with D possibly TRBD1 on 5 matching bases. Trimming took 0 bases from V and 1 from J, leaving 8 bases between them. CDR1 is SGHDT and CDR2 is YYEEEE in the germline V gene. The CDR3 sequence is 16 residues long. CDR3 protein: CASSLVWGSYNSPLHF. CDR3 DNA: TGTGCCAGCAGCTTGGTATGGGGGTCCTATAATTCACCCCTCCACTTT.

The chain has TRBV28 and TRBJ2-7, with TRBD2 as a possible D gene (6 bases). Germline CDR1 MDHEN, CDR2 SYDVKM. V shed 8 bases and J shed 4 bases, with 9 bases lying between them. The CDR3 loop spans 11 amino acids. The CDR3 DNA sequence: TGTGCCAGCGTCCGGGAGTACGAGCAGTACTTC. This gives the protein CASVREYEQYF.

A few counts support this clone. The chain couples TRBV5-6 to TRBJ1-6; D perhaps matches TRBD1 (5 bases). This CDR3 is built from 12 residues. Germline V lookup: CDR1 SGHDT, CDR2 YYEEEE. Trimming removed 4 bases from V and 10 bases from J, with 9 bases in between. The CDR3 DNA follows: TGTGCCAGCAGCCCCGGGGGGTCACCCCTCCACTTT. Encoded protein: CASSPGGSPLHF.

The chain carries TRBV5-1 and TRBJ1-1; D call uncertain. The germline V gene encodes CDR1 SGHRS and CDR2 YFSETQ. This CDR3 contains 15 residues. V dropped 0 bases and J dropped 0 bases, with 9 bases sitting between them. CDR3 bases: TGCGCCAGCAGCTTGGGGTGGGTTATGAACACTGAAGCTTTCTTT. Residues: CASSLGWVMNTEAFF.

The chain employs TRBV4-3 and TRBJ1-2, with D uncertain. The CDR3 has 16 amino acids. CDR1 is LGHNA, CDR2 YSLEER, per germline. Trimming stripped 4 bases from V and 5 bases from J, with 20 bases between. The CDR3 loop reads CASSPDRWAYRYGYTF. CDR3 bases: TGCGCCAGCAGCCCAGATCGATGGGCCTATAGATATGGCTACACCTTC.

The chain joins TRBV4-3 to TRBJ1-1, with a weak D call TRBD1 (5 bases). In germline, CDR1 is LGHNA, CDR2 YSLEER. The CDR3 runs to 17 residues. Trimming removed 0 bases at V and 3 bases at J, with 17 bases between. The CDR3 DNA follows: TGCGCCAGCAGCCAAGATCTTGTAATGGGGGGGGACACTGAAGCTTTCTTT. Its translation is CASSQDLVMGGDTEAFF.

The chain combines TRBV7-9 with TRBJ2-5; 12 bases match TRBD2. The V segment lost 5 bases and the J segment 2 bases; nucleotides outside the gene matches: 9. Germline V gene sequence: CDR1 SEHNR, CDR2 FQNEAQ (reference sequence). The CDR3 runs to 17 residues. CDR3 region: CASSDLTSGGFQETQYF. Written as DNA, the CDR3 is TGTGCCAGCAGCGATCTGACTAGCGGGGGCTTTCAAGAGACCCAGTACTTC.

This clone appeared a few times. The chain carries TRBV6-1 and TRBJ1-4; 8 bases map to TRBD1. CDR3 length equals 13 residues. Germline loops: CDR1 MNHNS, CDR2 SASEGT. V lost 2 bases to trimming and J lost 10 bases; unmatched junction nucleotides: 3. CDR3 sequence: CASSERDRGKLFF. In DNA, the CDR3 is TGTGCCAGCAGTGAACGTGACAGGGGAAAACTGTTTTTT.

The sample holds one count of this clone. The rearrangement joins TRBV28 to TRBJ2-3; D unresolved. Trimming left V 5 bases short and J 6 bases short, with 12 bases between. Germline V CDR1 and CDR2: MDHEN, SYDVKM. The CDR3 loop spans 13 amino acids. CDR3 sequence: CASSIVGSDTQYF. The DNA of the CDR3 is TGTGCCAGCAGTATAGTAGGAAGCGATACGCAGTATTTT.

The chain couples TRBV19 to TRBJ1-1; D perhaps matches TRBD1 (6 bases). Germline CDR1 is LNHDA and CDR2 is SQIVND (reference sequence). The CDR3 covers 15 residues. V lost 7 bases and J 0 bases, leaving 15 bases between the germline ends. The CDR3 DNA is TGTGCCAGTACCTCTACAGGGAACGTGAACACTGAAGCTTTCTTT. Its protein product is CASTSTGNVNTEAFF.

This chain connects TRBV7-9 to TRBJ1-2; no reliable D call. Trimming shortened V by 6 bases and J by 2 bases, and 16 bases separated the two germline ends. Germline V gives CDR1 SEHNR, CDR2 FQNEAQ (reference sequence). This CDR3 is built from 15 residues. The DNA for the CDR3 is TGTGCCAGCAGAACCCACCCCAGTTCAAACTATGGCTACACCTTC. This codes for CASRTHPSSNYGYTF.